A selection of T cell receptor beta chains follows, all from one sample in a study of blood T cells in healthy people across ages. TCRdb independently ran MiXCR on the 5' RACE reads; one entry per CDR3 protein. This sample has approximately 1.5 million distinct CDR3 sequences, with 40% to 45% found just once. The sequenced material came from blood. The origin of the receptors is a woman younger than 30 in good health. Each CDR3 is given with its conserved first and last residue. A D gene is named only where the DNA matches it firmly. The size entry is marked missing in some rows and otherwise reads once, few, many or a size class.

j_gene | d_gene | abundance | v_gene | CDR3aa | CDR3nt
TRBJ2-3 | - | - | TRBV4-1 | CASSQDPRINLPNTDTQYF | TGCGCCAGCAGCCAAGATCCGAGGATCAACCTCCCTAACACAGATACGCAGTATTTT
TRBJ1-5 | TRBD1 | - | TRBV6-1 | CASRLTGFDNQPQHF | TGTGCCAGCCGCCTGACAGGGTTTGACAATCAGCCCCAGCATTTT
TRBJ2-3 | TRBD1 | - | TRBV5-6 | CASSIQGSDTQYF | TGTGCCAGCAGCATACAGGGGTCAGATACGCAGTATTTT
TRBJ2-1 | - | - | TRBV4-1 | CASSSRTSLNEQFF | TGCGCCAGCAGCTCTCGGACCTCCCTTAATGAGCAGTTCTTC
TRBJ2-7 | - | - | TRBV7-8 | CASSFGTSHEQYF | TGTGCCAGCAGCTTCGGGACATCCCACGAGCAGTACTTC
TRBJ2-5 | - | - | TRBV12-3/TRBV12-4 | CASSLRRTQSGEQYF | TGTGCCAGCAGTTTGAGGAGGACCCAGTCGGGGGAGCAGTACTTC
TRBJ1-2 | TRBD1 | - | TRBV19 | CASRQGAGYGYTF | TGTGCCAGTAGGCAGGGGGCTGGCTATGGCTACACCTTC
TRBJ2-7 | - | few | TRBV2 | CASSSRLGSSYEQYF | TGTGCCAGCAGTTCCCGACTGGGAAGCTCCTACGAGCAGTACTTC
TRBJ2-5 | - | - | TRBV15 | CAASSRGAGETQYF | TGTGCCGCCAGCAGTCGAGGGGCCGGGGAGACCCAGTACTTC
TRBJ2-7 | - | - | TRBV20-1 | CSAREPTGPGSYEQYF | TGCAGTGCTAGAGAACCGACGGGCCCCGGTTCCTACGAGCAGTACTTC
TRBJ2-1 | TRBD1 | - | TRBV14 | CASSQPGGNLNEQFF | TGTGCCAGCAGCCAACCAGGGGGCAATCTTAATGAGCAGTTCTTC
TRBJ2-1 | - | - | TRBV14 | CASSSTSSAVISYNEQFF | TGTGCCAGCAGCTCAACGTCGTCTGCGGTGATCTCCTACAATGAGCAGTTCTTC
TRBJ2-3 | TRBD1 | - | TRBV20-1 | CSARDGQGALDTQYF | TGCAGTGCTAGAGATGGACAGGGGGCACTAGATACGCAGTATTTT
TRBJ2-3 | - | - | TRBV14 | CASSQDLLGTMSTDTQYF | TGTGCCAGCAGCCAAGATCTGCTGGGGACCATGTCAACAGATACGCAGTATTTT
TRBJ1-5 | TRBD1 | few | TRBV5-1 | CASSRTGADNQPQHF | TGCGCCAGCAGCCGGACAGGGGCCGACAATCAGCCCCAGCATTTT
TRBJ2-7 | TRBD2 | few | TRBV11-2 | CASSPQLAGGYEQYF | TGTGCCAGCAGCCCCCAACTAGCGGGGGGCTACGAGCAGTACTTC